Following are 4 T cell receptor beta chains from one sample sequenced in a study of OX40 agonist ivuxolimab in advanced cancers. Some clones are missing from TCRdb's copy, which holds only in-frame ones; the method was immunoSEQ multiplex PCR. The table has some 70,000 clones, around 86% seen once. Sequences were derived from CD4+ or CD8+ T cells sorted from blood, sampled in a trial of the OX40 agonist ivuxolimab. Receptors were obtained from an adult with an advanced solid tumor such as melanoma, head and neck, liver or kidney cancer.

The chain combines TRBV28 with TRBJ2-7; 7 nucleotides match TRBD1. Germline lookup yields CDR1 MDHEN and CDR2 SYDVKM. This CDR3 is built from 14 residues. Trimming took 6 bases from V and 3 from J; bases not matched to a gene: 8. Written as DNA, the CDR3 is TGTGCCAGCAGCATTTCGGGACAGCACTACGAGCAGTACGTC. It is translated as CASSISGQHYEQYV.

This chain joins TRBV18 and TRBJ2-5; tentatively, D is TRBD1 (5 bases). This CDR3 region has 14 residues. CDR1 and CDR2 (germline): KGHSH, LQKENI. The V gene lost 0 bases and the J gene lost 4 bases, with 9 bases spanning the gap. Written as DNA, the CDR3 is TGTGCCAGCTCACCACCCTCAGGGCGAGAGACCCAGTACTTC. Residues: CASSPPSGRETQYF.

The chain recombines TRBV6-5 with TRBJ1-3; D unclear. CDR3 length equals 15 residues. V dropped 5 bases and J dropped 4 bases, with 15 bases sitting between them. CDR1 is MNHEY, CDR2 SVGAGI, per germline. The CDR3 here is CASSTWTPGGNTIYF. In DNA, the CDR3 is TGTGCCAGCAGTACCTGGACGCCGGGGGGAAACACCATATATTTT.

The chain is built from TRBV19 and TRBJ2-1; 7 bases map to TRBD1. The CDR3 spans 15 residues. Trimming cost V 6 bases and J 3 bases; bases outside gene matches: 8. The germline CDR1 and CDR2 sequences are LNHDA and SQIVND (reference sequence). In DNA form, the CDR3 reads TGTGCCAGTAGCCGTGGGACAGTTAGCTACAATGAGCAGTTCTTC. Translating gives CASSRGTVSYNEQFF.